This TCR beta chain was recorded in a study of blood T cells in healthy people across ages (dated by TCRdb to between 2014 and 2017). A note on the overall study: Template switching captured roughly one uniquely barcoded TCR beta cDNA molecule per two T cells in model experiments. Donors of different ages were randomly distributed across sequencing lanes to avoid experimental bias. Age-related changes in TCR beta repertoire diversity were measured in the study by deep sequencing normalized with unique cDNA molecular identifiers. The donors were divided into four age groups: young (average approximately 15 years), middle-aged (approximately 41), aged (about 60) and long-lived (nearly 85). Using the same blood draw, the study looked at two additional independent replicas of 1 million unique cDNA reads for two donors, one aged 18 to 30 and the other aged 80 or older. Study-wide conclusions, independent of this receptor: Conclusive comparison of naive and antigen-experienced compartments was prevented by the profiling of bulk unsorted PBMCs. The long-lived group showed more naive CD4+ T cells, fewer expanded clones and increased TCR diversity than the aged group, suggesting age selection. Donor CMV infection status was unknown, potentially confounding age-related changes in expanded clonotypes. Estimates of total diversity from one million sequenced T cells were regarded as lower bounds and underestimates. As age increased, observed TCR beta diversity per million T cells dropped in a roughly linear way, and a significant reduction was already evident by age 40. Observed TCR beta diversity correlated strongly with the percentage of naive T cells measured by flow cytometry.

The roughly 39 donors, aged about 6 to 95 years, were systemically healthy Caucasian individuals from Russia. Approximately 11 milliliters of peripheral blood were drawn from each donor into EDTA-treated Vacutainer tubes. Ficoll-Paque density-gradient centrifugation was used to isolate PBMCs, with at least 7 million obtained per sample. Total RNA was extracted from PBMCs with Trizol reagent, with at least 5 micrograms obtained per sample. The percentages of naive CD45RAhigh/CD27high T cells were determined by flow cytometry on a PBMC aliquot from every donor. Libraries were built with 5' RACE. The listed sequencing device is Illumina HiSeq 2500. A second PCR of roughly 7 to 11 cycles was performed with a sample-barcoded 5' primer and a J-beta primer mix. A template-switch 5' adaptor carrying 12 random nucleotides introduced a unique molecular identifier onto each TCR beta cDNA molecule. Each sample yielded at least 2.5 million CDR3-containing paired-end reads. First-strand cDNA synthesis was performed from all RNA using the Mint cDNA synthesis kit, with priming by a TRBC-specific oligonucleotide. Following uracil-DNA glycosylase treatment, all cDNA underwent a first 18-cycle PCR with the universal primers M1SS and BC2_uni_R. The original methods were these. For normalization, 1 million high-quality reads were randomly selected from each sample, with every read carrying a distinct molecular identifier. Instead of being binned into consensus sequences, reads with shared molecular identifiers were discarded. MiTCR, with a Q25 quality threshold and the strictest error-elimination algorithm, was used for CDR3 identification, clonotype clustering and error correction. A nonparametric unseen species model using Euler transformation provided a lower-bound estimate of total TCR beta diversity. In TCRdb, the public reads were trimmed at Q25 with fastp and aligned with MiXCR, with productive beta chains retained. CDR3 protein duplicates are merged, each entry listing the most common genes and DNA. Here the V and J calls rest on TCRdb's processing, not on the authors' analysis. In all, the sample holds 650,000 to 700,000 distinct CDR3 sequences, and about 34% of those were seen once. The ten top clones hold less than 20% of the sample.

This clonotype was detected many times. It has no known antigen specificity. Base qualities are not recorded, but no much larger clone differs from it by a single base. Taken from cysteine to phenylalanine, the CDR3 has 15 residues. Just the 45-base CDR3 DNA is kept, in frame starting at base 1. V loses 6 bases at its end and J loses 2 bases; junction bases beyond the gene matches: 9. From a lookup of the germline V gene (reference sequence), CDR1 and CDR2 are DFQATT and SNEGSKA. The TCR sequence derives from a woman aged 80 or older in good health. Donor details come from another sample of the same person, matched by shared clones. The source material was blood. Rearrangement joined TRBV20-1 to TRBJ2-7, and 11 junctional nucleotides match TRBD2. The CDR3 region has the sequence CSAPSASGGTYEQYF. The DNA sequence reads TGCAGTGCCCCCTCGGCTAGCGGGGGGACCTACGAGCAGTACTTC.